This is a list of T cell receptor beta chains from one sample in a study of CD8 T cells in Susac syndrome. A single record per CDR3 protein comes from TCRdb applying MiXCR to the immunoSEQ multiplex PCR reads. The sample consists of some 170,000 distinct CDR3 sequences, about 93% of them appearing once. The sequenced sample was CD4+ T cells from PBMCs. These receptors were collected from a human donor with Susac syndrome. Each CDR3 is given with its conserved first and last residue. Each record gives: CDR3 length, J gene, clone size, V gene, CDR3 protein. A row's size may be missing; if present it is once, few, many or a size class.

len: 13
j_gene: TRBJ2-7
abundance: -
v_gene: TRBV15
CDR3aa: CATSRDLGGEQYF

len: 17
j_gene: TRBJ2-5
abundance: -
v_gene: TRBV7-2
CDR3aa: CASSLALGGGGGKTQYF

len: 17
j_gene: TRBJ2-7
abundance: -
v_gene: TRBV7-2
CDR3aa: CASSLVGSPGINYEQYF

len: 15
j_gene: TRBJ2-1
abundance: -
v_gene: TRBV12-3/TRBV12-4
CDR3aa: CASSLAQGAENEQFF

len: 14
j_gene: TRBJ2-5
abundance: -
v_gene: TRBV20-1
CDR3aa: CSAKDFAGAETQYF

len: 15
j_gene: TRBJ2-7
abundance: -
v_gene: TRBV28
CDR3aa: CASSAVTGKVHEQYF

len: 14
j_gene: TRBJ2-7
abundance: -
v_gene: TRBV7-6
CDR3aa: CASSSSPASYEQYF

len: 15
j_gene: TRBJ1-2
abundance: -
v_gene: TRBV12-3/TRBV12-4
CDR3aa: CASSFKRQGLGGYTF

len: 14
j_gene: TRBJ1-5
abundance: -
v_gene: TRBV12-3/TRBV12-4
CDR3aa: CASSFGRDNQPQHF

len: 13
j_gene: TRBJ2-5
abundance: -
v_gene: TRBV28
CDR3aa: CASSPDPEETQYF

len: 14
j_gene: TRBJ1-1
abundance: -
v_gene: TRBV5-4
CDR3aa: CASSFAQGNTEAFF

len: 16
j_gene: TRBJ2-1
abundance: -
v_gene: TRBV5-1
CDR3aa: CASSWALAGEDNEQFF

len: 18
j_gene: TRBJ2-3
abundance: -
v_gene: TRBV7-2
CDR3aa: CASSPPTSGGAMADTQYF

len: 13
j_gene: TRBJ1-2
abundance: -
v_gene: TRBV15
CDR3aa: CATSGGMNYGYTF

len: 17
j_gene: TRBJ2-2
abundance: -
v_gene: TRBV5-6
CDR3aa: CASSLGQLHLNTGELFF

len: 14
j_gene: TRBJ1-2
abundance: -
v_gene: TRBV5-1
CDR3aa: CASSPDTTNYGYTF

len: 12
j_gene: TRBJ2-5
abundance: -
v_gene: TRBV30
CDR3aa: CAWGLSQETQYF

len: 12
j_gene: TRBJ2-5
abundance: -
v_gene: TRBV20-1
CDR3aa: CSAARVGETQYF

len: 14
j_gene: TRBJ2-2
abundance: -
v_gene: TRBV13
CDR3aa: CASSSSGGTGELFF

len: 15
j_gene: TRBJ1-1
abundance: -
v_gene: TRBV7-9
CDR3aa: CASSPIDRVYTEAFF

len: 17
j_gene: TRBJ2-1
abundance: -
v_gene: TRBV7-6
CDR3aa: CASSLRVPRGGNNEQFF

len: 13
j_gene: TRBJ1-5
abundance: -
v_gene: TRBV28
CDR3aa: CASSSTGHQPQHF

len: 17
j_gene: TRBJ2-3
abundance: -
v_gene: TRBV20-1
CDR3aa: CSARGRGVAGPRDTQYF

len: 15
j_gene: TRBJ2-7
abundance: -
v_gene: TRBV5-4
CDR3aa: CASRADRASTYEQYF

len: 16
j_gene: TRBJ2-3
abundance: -
v_gene: TRBV20-1
CDR3aa: CSARDRAGAATDTQYF

len: 12
j_gene: TRBJ1-5
abundance: once
v_gene: TRBV30
CDR3aa: CAWSVPNQPQHF

len: 15
j_gene: TRBJ2-1
abundance: -
v_gene: TRBV7-8
CDR3aa: CASSFGDQLYNEQFF

len: 15
j_gene: TRBJ2-1
abundance: -
v_gene: TRBV20-1
CDR3aa: CSASEALWRTNEQFF

len: 10
j_gene: TRBJ2-5
abundance: few
v_gene: TRBV29-1
CDR3aa: CSVEVETQYF

len: 14
j_gene: TRBJ2-7
abundance: few
v_gene: TRBV27
CDR3aa: CASTSRAGGYEQYF

len: 17
j_gene: TRBJ2-3
abundance: -
v_gene: TRBV4-2
CDR3aa: CASSQVSTSGGIDTQYF

len: 10
j_gene: TRBJ2-7
abundance: -
v_gene: TRBV6-2/TRBV6-3
CDR3aa: CASMGYEQYF

len: 15
j_gene: TRBJ2-1
abundance: -
v_gene: TRBV19
CDR3aa: CASSTPGTVYNEQFF

len: 13
j_gene: TRBJ2-1
abundance: -
v_gene: TRBV4-1
CDR3aa: CASSRVVYNEQFF

len: 14
j_gene: TRBJ1-1
abundance: -
v_gene: TRBV12-3/TRBV12-4
CDR3aa: CASSYNWGSTEAFF

len: 14
j_gene: TRBJ2-7
abundance: -
v_gene: TRBV20-1
CDR3aa: CSAPLSGTSYEQYF

len: 13
j_gene: TRBJ2-5
abundance: -
v_gene: TRBV20-1
CDR3aa: CSARGDYQETQYF

len: 13
j_gene: TRBJ2-7
abundance: -
v_gene: TRBV6-2/TRBV6-3
CDR3aa: CASRTGGSYEQYF

len: 14
j_gene: TRBJ1-1
abundance: once
v_gene: TRBV5-1
CDR3aa: CASNLGGPNTEAFF

len: 15
j_gene: TRBJ1-6
abundance: -
v_gene: TRBV24-1
CDR3aa: CATSGRGLNNSPLHF

len: 14
j_gene: TRBJ2-1
abundance: -
v_gene: TRBV5-4
CDR3aa: CASSSGQTGNEQFF

len: 14
j_gene: TRBJ1-2
abundance: -
v_gene: TRBV25-1
CDR3aa: CASSEYEGPYGYTF

len: 15
j_gene: TRBJ2-1
abundance: -
v_gene: TRBV12-3/TRBV12-4
CDR3aa: CASRLAGLRGSEQFF

len: 14
j_gene: TRBJ2-7
abundance: -
v_gene: TRBV9
CDR3aa: CASSVVGNSYEQYF

len: 13
j_gene: TRBJ1-2
abundance: -
v_gene: TRBV7-2
CDR3aa: CASSGPAGLGYTF

len: 16
j_gene: TRBJ2-3
abundance: -
v_gene: TRBV9
CDR3aa: CASSASGTGGTDTQYF

len: 16
j_gene: TRBJ2-1
abundance: -
v_gene: TRBV6-1
CDR3aa: CASSEGTSGPYNEQFF

len: 16
j_gene: TRBJ2-2
abundance: -
v_gene: TRBV15
CDR3aa: CATSRDLIGFTGELFF

len: 13
j_gene: TRBJ1-1
abundance: once
v_gene: TRBV7-2
CDR3aa: CASSGVPGNEAFF

len: 16
j_gene: TRBJ2-1
abundance: -
v_gene: TRBV5-4
CDR3aa: CASSLGGEARYNEQFF

len: 13
j_gene: TRBJ1-5
abundance: -
v_gene: TRBV3-1
CDR3aa: CASSRKGNQPQHF

len: 13
j_gene: TRBJ2-5
abundance: -
v_gene: TRBV19
CDR3aa: CASGGGRSETQYF

len: 13
j_gene: TRBJ2-3
abundance: -
v_gene: TRBV6-2/TRBV6-3
CDR3aa: CASSYSFTDTQYF

len: 15
j_gene: TRBJ1-1
abundance: -
v_gene: TRBV2
CDR3aa: CASSEAGALNTEAFF

len: 12
j_gene: TRBJ2-7
abundance: -
v_gene: TRBV29-1
CDR3aa: CSVESGAYEQYF

len: 14
j_gene: TRBJ2-3
abundance: -
v_gene: TRBV5-1
CDR3aa: CASSGTGSADTQYF

len: 13
j_gene: TRBJ1-4
abundance: -
v_gene: TRBV7-9
CDR3aa: CASSRDRAEKLFF